Detailed here is one T cell receptor beta chain. This specimen comes from a study of blood T cell repertoires in COVID-19. As for the study in general: Collection of acute and convalescent COVID-19 samples took place in the United States, Italy and Spain. Nucleic acid was either cDNA or gDNA, and it came from T cells, B-cell-depleted T cells, or PBMCs.

Source study methods: Estimates of nucleated cell counts were drawn from the amplification of reference gene primers. Some clones are missing from TCRdb's copy, which holds only in-frame ones; the method was immunoSEQ multiplex PCR. The DNA was the basis for D and trimming; V, J and clone size are from that table. The sample carries under 250,000 clones, 70% to 90% recorded once. The CDR3 runs to 15 residues. The V gene's germline CDR1 is SEHNR and CDR2 FQNEAQ (reference sequence). V lost 5 bases, J lost 6 bases, and 16 bases lay in between. The sequenced sample consisted of peripheral blood. This TCR came from a man aged 45 to 65 who had recovered from COVID-19. The chain employs TRBV7-9 and TRBJ2-2, with TRBD2 as a possible D gene (6 bases). The CDR3 spells CASSPSGLTSGELFF. CDR3 nucleotide sequence: TGTGCCAGCAGCCCGTCGGGACTTACCTCCGGGGAGCTGTTTTTT.